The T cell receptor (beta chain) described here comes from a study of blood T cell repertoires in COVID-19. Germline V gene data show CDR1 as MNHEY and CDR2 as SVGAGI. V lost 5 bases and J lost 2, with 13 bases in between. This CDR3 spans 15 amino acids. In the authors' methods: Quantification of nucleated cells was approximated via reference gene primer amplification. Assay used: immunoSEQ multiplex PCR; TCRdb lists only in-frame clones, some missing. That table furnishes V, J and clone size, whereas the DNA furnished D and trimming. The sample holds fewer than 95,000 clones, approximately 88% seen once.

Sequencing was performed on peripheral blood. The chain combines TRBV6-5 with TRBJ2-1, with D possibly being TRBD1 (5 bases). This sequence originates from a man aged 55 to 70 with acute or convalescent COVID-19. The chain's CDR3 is CASSPTQGTYNEQFF. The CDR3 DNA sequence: TGTGCCAGCAGTCCAACCCAGGGAACCTACAATGAGCAGTTCTTC.